These 27 T cell receptor beta chains originate from one sample sequenced in a study of Ad26.COV2.S vaccination and SARS-CoV-2 variants. Specified treatment: about 20 received Ad26.COV2.S at low or high dose, single or two shots; roughly five received placebo; per-sample allocation not given. Vaccine and placebo recipients were sampled on day 63 after the first injection. The method was immunoSEQ multiplex PCR; TCRdb's version includes in-frame clones alone and lacks a portion of them. This sample has over 450,000 clones; 80% to 90% occur once, and the top ten carry about 1.7%. The source material was peripheral blood, sampled in a trial of Ad26.COV2.S vaccine versus placebo. The receptors come from a person aged 18-65 years who received the Ad26.COV2.S COVID-19 vaccine or a placebo.

This clone was observed a few times. The chain joins TRBV30 to TRBJ1-3, with D perhaps matching TRBD1 (6 bases). V was pared by 1 base and J by 8 bases, with 21 bases between. Looked up from germline, CDR1 is GTSNPN and CDR2 is SVGIG (reference sequence). This CDR3 contains 16 residues. CDR3 in amino acids: CAWSDKDRFPYHTIYF. Here the CDR3 DNA reads TGTGCCTGGAGTGACAAAGACAGGTTTCCCTACCACACCATATATTTT.

The gene calls are TRBV2 and TRBJ2-1; tentative D call: TRBD2 (6 bases). Trimming took 4 bases from V and 5 from J, leaving 9 bases between them. In germline, CDR1 is SNHLY, CDR2 FYNNEI. This CDR3 is built from 13 residues. The CDR3 DNA is TGTGCCAGCAGTGCGGACTACCACAATGAGCAGTTCTTC. Its translation: CASSADYHNEQFF.

The CDR3 DNA is TGTGCCAGCAGCGTTCTTAGCGGGGCTTCCTACAATGAGCAGTTCTTC. Translated: CASSVLSGASYNEQFF. The chain employs TRBV9 and TRBJ2-1; 8 bases agree with TRBD2. V gave up 2 bases and J gave up 1 base; unmatched junction bases: 5. Germline-derived CDR1 and CDR2 are SGDLS and YYNGEE. The CDR3 has 16 residues. Filled out from reference TRBV9 and TRBJ2-1, the complete variable domain reads DSGVTQTPKHLITATGQRVTLRCSPRSGDLSVYWYQQSLDQGLQFLIQYYNGEERAKGNILERFSAQQFPDLHSELNLSSLELGDSALYFCASSVLSGASYNEQFFGPGTRLTVL.

Only one count was recorded for this clone. The V and J genes are TRBV5-6 and TRBJ2-1; D is ambiguous. Trimming pared 1 base from V and 10 bases from J, leaving 12 bases between. Germline V gene lookup returns CDR1 SGHDT and CDR2 YYEEEE. This CDR3 region has 13 residues. This chain's CDR3 is CASSLSARLEQFF. The CDR3 region has the DNA TGTGCCAGCAGCTTGTCGGCCAGACTCGAGCAGTTCTTC. Complete variable domain (other parts from reference TRBV5-6 and TRBJ2-1): DAGVTQSPTHLIKTRGQQVTLRCSPKSGHDTVSWYQQALGQGPQFIFQYYEEEERQRGNFPDRFSGHQFPNYSSELNVNALLLGDSALYLCASSLSARLEQFFGPGTRLTVL.

On this clone: An end of the junction differs from the germline gene, which may be a read error. J is TRBJ2-2 and V is TRBV6-1, with unresolved D. Germline V lookup: CDR1 MNHNS, CDR2 SASEGT. The CDR3 sequence is 15 residues long. The CDR3 here is CASREASGRTGELFF. The CDR3 DNA is TGTGCCAGCAGAGAAGCTAGTGGGCGAACCGGGGAGCTGTTTTTT.

This clone was seen only once. The chain combines TRBV12-3 or TRBV12-4 with TRBJ1-2, with 7 nucleotides matching TRBD1. The CDR3 length is 11 residues. Unmatched junction bases numbered 1, after V lost 8 bases and J lost 4 bases. This CDR3 is CASGTVYGYTF. The CDR3 DNA follows: TGTGCCAGCGGGACAGTCTATGGCTACACCTTC.

This clone was observed at least ten times. V is TRBV27 and J is TRBJ2-7, with D possibly being TRBD2 (6 bases). The CDR3 has 14 amino acids. The V and J ends lost 5 bases and 1 base respectively, with 12 bases between them. CDR1 is MNHEY, CDR2 SMNVEV, per germline (reference sequence). The CDR3 bases are TGTGCCAGCAGTGGTCAGACTAGTTCCTACGAGCAGTACTTC. This translates into CASSGQTSSYEQYF.

The chain combines TRBV4-2 with TRBJ1-5, with D tentatively TRBD1 (5 bases). Germline V CDR1 and CDR2: LGHNA, YNFKEQ. V lost 5 bases to trimming and J lost 4 bases, with 12 bases between them. The CDR3 spans 14 residues. The CDR3 protein is CASSATARNQPQHF. The CDR3 DNA reads TGTGCCAGCAGCGCGACAGCGAGGAATCAGCCCCAGCATTTT.

The V and J genes are TRBV4-2 and TRBJ1-2; D perhaps matches TRBD1 (5 bases). The CDR3 has 15 residues. V dropped 0 bases and J dropped 4 bases, with 12 bases sitting between them. CDR1 and CDR2 from the germline V gene are LGHNA and YNFKEQ. CDR3 nucleotide sequence: TGTGCCAGCAGCCAAGAAACCAGGGCCTCCTATGGCTACACCTTC. Protein sequence: CASSQETRASYGYTF.

This clone was seen once. V usage is TRBV5-4 and J usage is TRBJ1-6; D may be TRBD1 (5 bases). Trimming stripped 0 bases from V and 9 bases from J, with 10 bases between. Germline-derived CDR1 and CDR2 are SGHNT and YYREEE (reference sequence). The CDR3 has 14 residues. This CDR3 reads CASSLGNGGSPLHF. The CDR3 nucleotides read TGTGCCAGCAGCTTGGGAAACGGGGGTTCACCCCTCCACTTT.

The chain recombines TRBV3-1 (or the pseudogene TRBV3-2) with TRBJ1-5; no clear D. V was cut by 5 bases and J by 5 bases, with 13 bases left in between. Germline V gene lookup returns CDR1 LGHDT and CDR2 YNNKEL (reference sequence). The CDR3 spans 14 residues. The CDR3 nucleotides are TGTGCCAGCAGCAACACGGGGAGCTATCAGCCCCAGCATTTT. It encodes CASSNTGSYQPQHF.

The chain has TRBV29-1 and TRBJ2-3; 10 bases map to TRBD2. CDR1 is SQVTM, CDR2 ANQGSEA, per germline. The ends lost 7 bases at V and 4 bases at J; junction bases unmatched: 2. This CDR3 region has 12 residues. CDR3 protein: CSGGLAADTQYF. The CDR3 DNA reads TGCAGCGGTGGACTAGCGGCAGATACGCAGTATTTT.

The V gene is TRBV18, the J gene TRBJ1-4; perhaps TRBD1 as D (6 bases). Germline assignment: CDR1 KGHSH and CDR2 LQKENI. This CDR3 is built from 15 residues. Trimming pared 2 bases from V and 6 bases from J, leaving 13 bases between. The CDR3 DNA is TGTGCCAGCTCACCATTCCGGGGGCCCTATGAAAAACTGTTTTTT. This sequence encodes CASSPFRGPYEKLFF.

This clone was picked up one time. This chain joins TRBV3-1 (or the pseudogene TRBV3-2) and TRBJ2-1; 9 positions agree with TRBD2. Germline V gene sequence: CDR1 LGHDT, CDR2 YNNKEL (reference sequence). This CDR3 region has 14 residues. The junction had 5 bases not matched to a gene; V was cut back by 6 bases and J by 5 bases. The CDR3 nucleotides are TGTGCCAGCAGTACTAGCGGGCGTAACAATGAGCAGTTCTTC. Translation gives CASSTSGRNNEQFF.

This chain links TRBV28 with TRBJ2-3, with 11 bases lining up with TRBD2. CDR1 MDHEN and CDR2 SYDVKM come from the germline V gene. With 5 bases clipped from V and 3 bases from J, the junction kept 13 bases outside the gene matches. This CDR3 spans 18 amino acids. The CDR3 here is CASSLPPTSGRRTDTQYF. CDR3 in DNA: TGTGCCAGCAGTCTCCCCCCAACTAGCGGGAGAAGGACAGATACGCAGTATTTT.

The rearrangement joins TRBV3-1 (or the pseudogene TRBV3-2) to TRBJ1-1; D unresolved. Trimming took 5 bases from V and 1 from J, leaving 20 bases between them. The CDR3 has 17 amino acids. Germline assignment: CDR1 LGHDT and CDR2 YNNKEL (reference sequence). The CDR3 is CASSYSTSSAPNTEAFF. The CDR3 DNA sequence: TGTGCCAGCAGCTACTCTACCTCCTCGGCCCCGAACACTGAAGCTTTCTTT.

The chain is built from TRBV19 and TRBJ2-7; D perhaps matches TRBD1 (5 bases). Germline V gene data show CDR1 as LNHDA and CDR2 as SQIVND (reference sequence). Deletions cut 6 bases from V and 2 bases from J, with 11 bases between. The CDR3 extends over 13 amino acids. This CDR3 is CASRGTGTYEQYF. The CDR3 DNA sequence: TGTGCCAGTAGAGGAACAGGAACCTACGAGCAGTACTTC.

As DNA, the CDR3 is TGTGCCAGCAGCTCCCCCCTAGGGCAGTACTTC. It translates to CASSSPLGQYF. The rearrangement joins TRBV11-2 to TRBJ2-7; D gene unclear. Germline V lookup: CDR1 SGHAT, CDR2 FQNNGV. There are 11 residues in the CDR3. The V end was cut by 4 bases, the J end by 9 bases, with 10 bases between.

The gene calls are TRBV5-6 and TRBJ2-7, with D uncertain. V dropped 4 bases and J dropped 3 bases, with 8 bases sitting between them. The CDR3 spans 12 residues. Germline V gene data show CDR1 as SGHDT and CDR2 as YYEEEE. The CDR3 sequence is CASSRTNYEQYF. The DNA of the CDR3 is TGTGCCAGCAGCAGAACCAACTACGAGCAGTACTTC.

The chain carries TRBV10-3 and TRBJ1-1, with D perhaps TRBD1 (5 bases). Trimming stripped 0 bases from V and 4 bases from J, with 12 bases between. The CDR3 extends over 15 amino acids. CDR1 is ENHRY and CDR2 is SYGVKD in the germline V gene. The CDR3 is CAISESVGGGTEAFF. CDR3 nucleotides: TGTGCCATCAGTGAGTCTGTGGGCGGGGGCACTGAAGCTTTCTTT.

In DNA, the CDR3 is TGTGCCAGCAGTGAAGGGGGGGGAAGCTCACCCCTCCACTTT. Encoded protein: CASSEGGGSSPLHF. The gene calls are TRBV6-1 and TRBJ1-6, with TRBD1 as a possible D gene (5 bases). In germline, CDR1 is MNHNS, CDR2 SASEGT. This CDR3 is 14 amino acids long. The V end was cut by 1 base, the J end by 10 bases, with 11 bases between.

The chain employs TRBV4-3 and TRBJ1-5, with TRBD1 matching over 9 bases. Trimming removed 4 bases from V and 0 bases from J; junction bases left unmatched: 16. The CDR3 totals 20 residues. Germline V CDR1 and CDR2: LGHNA, YSLEER. The CDR3 region is CASSRKFGTGTPYSNQPQHF. In DNA, the CDR3 is TGCGCCAGCAGCCGAAAATTCGGGACAGGGACCCCGTATAGCAATCAGCCCCAGCATTTT.

This sequence joins TRBV19 and TRBJ1-2, with D unresolved. Trimming left V 3 bases short and J 5 bases short, with 13 bases between. The CDR3 is made up of 14 amino acids. CDR1 is LNHDA, CDR2 SQIVND, per germline (reference sequence). As DNA, the CDR3 is TGTGCCAGTAGTATCCAGGAGAGACCTTATGGCTACACCTTC. Translating gives CASSIQERPYGYTF.

A word on this clone: This same CDR3 is encoded by further DNA sequences in the sample. The chain is built from TRBV9 and TRBJ2-2; tentatively, D is TRBD2 (5 bases). This CDR3 spans 15 amino acids. Trimming cost V 0 bases and J 4 bases, with 10 bases left between them. Germline CDR1 and CDR2: SGDLS and YYNGEE. The DNA of the CDR3 is TGTGCCAGCAGCGTAGTGGTAGGAGGCACCGGGGAGCTGTTTTTT. Its translation is CASSVVVGGTGELFF.

The chain couples TRBV24-1 to TRBJ2-2; 8 positions match TRBD1. The CDR3 sequence is 21 residues long. After removal of 7 bases from V and 5 bases from J, the junction contained 26 bases not matched to a gene. Germline lookup yields CDR1 KGHDR and CDR2 SFDVKD. Written as DNA, the CDR3 is TGTGCCACCAGCTTGATTTACCCCAATACAGGGGGAGTAATGTGGACCGGGGAGCTGTTTTTT. Protein product: CATSLIYPNTGGVMWTGELFF.

The V call is TRBV27, the J call TRBJ2-7; 10 bases match TRBD1. CDR3 length: 17 amino acids. V lost 2 bases to trimming and J lost 4 bases; unmatched junction nucleotides: 11. Germline CDR1 and CDR2: MNHEY and SMNVEV (reference sequence). CDR3 amino acids: CASSLRAVTGGAYEQYF. CDR3 DNA sequence: TGTGCCAGCAGTTTAAGGGCCGTGACAGGGGGCGCTTACGAGCAGTACTTC.

CDR3 protein: CASSIDRGRNQPQHF. CDR3 sequence (DNA): TGTGCCAGCAGCATCGATCGGGGGAGAAATCAGCCCCAGCATTTT. The gene calls are TRBV7-2 and TRBJ1-5; D is possibly TRBD1 (5 bases). Germline V gene lookup returns CDR1 SGHTA and CDR2 FQGNSA. The CDR3 runs to 15 residues. V shed 5 bases and J shed 4 bases, with 15 bases lying between them.